Listed below are T cell receptor beta chains from one sample, sequenced in a study of T cell responses to AZD1222 COVID-19 vaccine. Repertoires were generated with immunoSEQ multiplex PCR, while TCRdb's copy carries only in-frame clones and drops some. Found here are more than 150,000 clones, 92% of them singletons; the top ten hold 1.3%. This material consisted of peripheral blood, taken 28 days after the second AZD1222 dose. Receptor source: an adult who received the AZD1222 COVID-19 vaccine. The CDR3 runs from the conserved cysteine through the conserved F or W. A D gene is named only where the DNA matches it firmly. Not all rows give a size; the values are once, few, many and, for expanded clones, a class.

>TRBJ2-1|TRBV18|.|16|.
CASSPPRRGRPNEQFF
TGTGCCAGCTCACCACCTAGGAGGGGGCGTCCGAATGAGCAGTTCTTC
>TRBJ1-5|TRBV6-1|TRBD1|17|.
CASSEDAQGVGNQPQHF
TGTGCCAGCAGTGAAGACGCACAGGGGGTTGGAAATCAGCCCCAGCATTTT
>TRBJ2-5|TRBV30|.|13|.
CAWDTKRGETQYF
TGTGCCTGGGATACTAAAAGGGGAGAGACCCAGTACTTC
>TRBJ1-6|TRBV11-2|.|20|.
CASSLDLKAEIYSYNSPLHF
TGTGCCAGCAGCTTAGATCTGAAGGCAGAAATATACTCCTATAATTCACCCCTCCACTTT
>TRBJ1-1|TRBV2|.|13|.
CASRQDMNTEAFF
TGTGCCAGTAGACAGGACATGAACACTGAAGCTTTCTTT
>TRBJ1-3|TRBV4-2|.|16|.
CASSQDFSYSGNTIYF
TGTGCCAGCAGCCAAGATTTTTCCTACTCTGGAAACACCATATATTTT
>TRBJ2-3|TRBV19|TRBD1|14|.
CASSGTASTDTQYF
TGTGCCAGTAGCGGGACAGCTAGCACAGATACGCAGTATTTT
>TRBJ2-1|TRBV7-8|.|16|once
CASSRISSGTYNEQFF
TGTGCCAGCAGCCGTATCTCCAGCGGTACCTACAATGAGCAGTTCTTC
>TRBJ1-5|TRBV4-1|TRBD1|18|.
CASSQVAGQVYSNQPQHF
TGCGCCAGCAGCCAAGTAGCGGGACAGGTCTATAGCAATCAGCCCCAGCATTTT
>TRBJ2-3|TRBV5-1|.|12|few
CASSSESDTQYF
TGCGCCAGCAGCTCAGAATCAGATACGCAGTATTTT
>TRBJ1-6|TRBV27|.|16|.
CASSPLSAGYNSPLHF
TGTGCCAGCAGCCCCCTGTCGGCGGGATATAATTCACCCCTCCACTTT
>TRBJ1-2|TRBV21-1|.|15|few
CASSKAGGRAYGYTF
TGTGCCAGCAGCAAAGCGGGAGGCAGGGCCTATGGCTACACCTTC
>TRBJ2-3|TRBV5-1|.|17|once
CASSLSGKGRGTDTQYF
TGCGCCAGCAGCTTAAGCGGCAAAGGTCGGGGCACAGATACGCAGTATTTT
>TRBJ1-5|TRBV3-1/TRBV3-2|.|15|.
CASSQDTGVDQPQHF
TGTGCCAGCAGCCAAGATACGGGCGTCGATCAGCCCCAGCATTTT
>TRBJ1-2|TRBV6-2/TRBV6-3|TRBD1|14|.
CASSPGTGDYGYTF
TGTGCCAGCAGTCCCGGGACAGGGGACTATGGCTACACCTTC
>TRBJ2-3|TRBV7-2|.|13|.
CASSGRRGDTQYF
TGTGCCAGCAGCGGCCGGAGGGGCGATACGCAGTATTTT
>TRBJ2-7|TRBV6-5|.|15|.
CASSYSGGRTYEQYF
TGTGCCAGCAGTTACTCGGGGGGTAGGACCTACGAGCAGTACTTC
>TRBJ1-2|TRBV5-1|.|15|once
CASRGVGPSNYGYTF
TGCGCCAGCAGGGGGGTAGGACCCTCTAACTATGGCTACACCTTC
>TRBJ1-2|TRBV7-2|.|14|.
CASSYHPGIYGYTF
TGTGCCAGCAGCTACCACCCGGGTATCTATGGCTACACCTTC
>TRBJ2-7|TRBV13|TRBD1|16|.
CASSADRGWRRYEQYF
TGTGCCAGCAGCGCAGACAGGGGTTGGAGACGGTACGAGCAGTACTTC
>TRBJ2-5|TRBV24-1|.|15|once
CATSDFKGEEETQYF
TGTGCCACCAGTGATTTCAAGGGAGAGGAGGAGACCCAGTACTTC
>TRBJ2-1|TRBV5-6|.|15|.
CASSLFQDFYNEQFF
TGTGCCAGCAGCTTGTTTCAGGATTTTTACAATGAGCAGTTCTTC
>TRBJ2-7|TRBV29-1|.|14|.
CSASGAGSSYEQYF
TGCAGCGCCAGTGGGGCAGGTAGCTCCTACGAGCAGTACTTC
>TRBJ1-2|TRBV7-8|.|12|.
CASRIPGYGYTF
TGTGCCAGTAGAATCCCGGGCTATGGCTACACCTTC